These T cell receptor beta chains were read from a single sample in a study of blood T cell repertoires in COVID-19. Profiling relied on immunoSEQ multiplex PCR, and the TCRdb table lists in-frame clones only, not all of them. Of around 340,000 clones listed, about four fifths are singletons. Sequenced material: peripheral blood. The source is a man aged 30 to 39 with active or convalescent COVID-19. The CDR3 runs from the conserved cysteine through the conserved F or W. The D gene is left open where the match is weak. Clone size, where shown, is once, few, many, or a class for clones that have expanded.

>TRBV4-1|.|TRBD1|TRBJ1-5
CASSQEEQGGWQPQHF
TGCGCCAGCAGCCAAGAAGAGCAGGGGGGATGGCAGCCCCAGCATTTT
>TRBV7-2|once|.|TRBJ1-1
CASRLGDMNTEAFF
TGTGCCAGCAGACTGGGGGACATGAACACTGAAGCTTTCTTT
>TRBV9|.|.|TRBJ2-2
CASSGGQNTGELFF
TGTGCCAGCAGCGGGGGGCAGAACACCGGGGAGCTGTTTTTT
>TRBV7-9|.|.|TRBJ2-2
CASSLLASGELFF
TGTGCCAGCAGCTTACTAGCTTCCGGGGAGCTGTTTTTT
>TRBV9|.|.|TRBJ1-2
CASSVQSDYYDGYTF
TGTGCCAGCAGCGTTCAGTCAGACTATTATGATGGCTACACCTTC
>TRBV28|.|.|TRBJ2-7
CASRRDNARPYEQYF
TGTGCCAGCAGGAGGGACAACGCTAGGCCGTACGAGCAGTACTTC
>TRBV6-5|.|TRBD1|TRBJ2-7
CASSYQDRGYEQYF
TGTGCCAGCAGTTACCAGGACAGGGGGTACGAGCAGTACTTC
>TRBV7-9|.|TRBD1|TRBJ2-7
CASRPDRAHEQYF
TGTGCCAGCAGGCCAGACAGGGCTCACGAGCAGTACTTC
>TRBV19|.|TRBD1|TRBJ1-5
CARPPGQQGAYSNQPQHF
TGTGCCAGACCCCCGGGACAGCAAGGGGCCTATAGCAATCAGCCCCAGCATTTT
>TRBV19|.|.|TRBJ1-2
CASSRDMNYGYTF
TGTGCCAGTAGTCGAGACATGAACTATGGCTACACCTTC
>TRBV6-5|once|TRBD1|TRBJ2-7
CASRRTGERGYEQYF
TGTGCCAGCCGCCGGACAGGGGAACGAGGGTACGAGCAGTACTTC
>TRBV5-1|.|TRBD1|TRBJ1-3
CASSSTGSGNTIYF
TGCGCCAGCAGCTCGACAGGGTCTGGAAACACCATATATTTT
>TRBV30|.|TRBD2|TRBJ2-2
CAWSSRLRAVAGDYTGELFF
TGTGCCTGGAGTTCTCGACTCAGGGCCGTAGCGGGAGATTACACCGGGGAGCTGTTTTTT
>TRBV9|once|TRBD1|TRBJ2-7
CASSRQGPTSGEQYF
TGTGCCAGCAGTAGACAGGGACCTACTTCGGGAGAGCAGTACTTC
>TRBV3-1/TRBV3-2|few|TRBD1|TRBJ1-2
CASSQASRDRAYGYTF
TGTGCCAGCAGCCAAGCCAGCCGGGACAGGGCCTATGGCTACACCTTC
>TRBV19|.|.|TRBJ2-7
CASKAGWGSYEQYF
TGTGCCAGTAAGGCAGGGTGGGGTTCCTACGAGCAGTACTTC
>TRBV9|.|TRBD2|TRBJ2-3
CASSISGEVDTQYF
TGTGCCAGCAGCATAAGCGGGGAGGTAGATACGCAGTATTTT
>TRBV6-5|.|TRBD1|TRBJ1-6
CASSWGQGNSPLHF
TGTGCCAGCAGTTGGGGACAGGGGAATTCACCCCTCCACTTT
>TRBV6-5|.|.|TRBJ1-1
CASSEIQGWTEAFF
TGTGCCAGCAGCGAGATACAGGGTTGGACTGAAGCTTTCTTT
>TRBV19|.|.|TRBJ1-2
CASSIDRANYGYTF
TGTGCCAGTAGTATAGATCGGGCTAACTATGGCTACACCTTC
>TRBV7-2|once|TRBD1|TRBJ1-1
CASILGTGGTEAFF
TGTGCCAGCATCTTAGGGACAGGGGGGACTGAAGCTTTCTTT
>TRBV27|.|.|TRBJ2-7
CASRGRMYGTRGSYEQYF
TGTGCCAGCAGGGGGAGGATGTACGGGACCCGGGGCTCCTACGAGCAGTACTTC
>TRBV4-1|.|TRBD2|TRBJ2-1
CASSQVVTSGVNNEQFF
TGCGCCAGCAGCCAAGTGGTAACTAGCGGAGTCAACAATGAGCAGTTCTTC
>TRBV19|.|.|TRBJ2-1
CASSIGLFDNEQFF
TGTGCCAGTAGTATAGGACTTTTCGACAATGAGCAGTTCTTC
>TRBV4-2|.|.|TRBJ1-1
CASSQEARAITEAFF
TGTGCCAGCAGCCAAGAAGCGCGAGCCATAACTGAAGCTTTCTTT